The rows below give T cell receptor beta chains drawn from one sample of a study of blood T cell repertoires in COVID-19. Data came from immunoSEQ multiplex PCR; TCRdb stores just in-frame clones and leaves some out. Here the sample spans some 400,000 clones, 90% being singletons. The sample was peripheral blood. These TCRs come from a man aged 18 to 29 with active or convalescent COVID-19. CDR3s include the opening cysteine and the closing phenylalanine or tryptophan. The D gene is left open where the match is weak. A clone size is listed for some rows: how often the clone was seen (once, few, many), or a class if it is expanded.

TRBV15	14	-	TRBJ2-7	-	CATSRDRGSYEQYF	TGTGCCACCAGCAGAGATAGAGGGTCCTACGAGCAGTACTTC
TRBV5-1	14	-	TRBJ1-1	-	CASSLVRDGTEAFF	TGCGCCAGCAGCTTGGTCAGGGATGGAACTGAAGCTTTCTTT
TRBV7-2	13	TRBD1	TRBJ1-5	-	CASTGTANQPQHF	TGTGCCAGTACCGGGACAGCCAATCAGCCCCAGCATTTT
TRBV7-8	15	TRBD1	TRBJ2-7	-	CASSFRDRVNYEQYF	TGTGCCAGCAGCTTCCGGGACAGGGTAAACTACGAGCAGTACTTC
TRBV5-1	15	TRBD2	TRBJ2-3	once	CASSLASGGTDTQYF	TGCGCCAGCAGCTTGGCTAGCGGGGGGACAGATACGCAGTATTTT
TRBV9	15	TRBD1	TRBJ2-7	-	CASSPGQMGPYEQYF	TGTGCCAGCAGCCCGGGACAGATGGGGCCCTACGAGCAGTACTTC
TRBV28	15	-	TRBJ2-3	once	CASSPSGGSTDTQYF	TGTGCCAGCAGCCCATCAGGGGGGAGCACAGATACGCAGTATTTT
TRBV28	12	TRBD1	TRBJ1-2	-	CASSSGTGLNTF	TGTGCCAGCAGTAGCGGGACAGGGTTGAACACCTTC
TRBV29-1	13	TRBD1	TRBJ1-2	-	CSVKDRGDDGYTF	TGCAGCGTCAAAGACAGGGGTGACGATGGCTACACCTTC
TRBV10-3	12	-	TRBJ1-5	-	CAISETDQPQHF	TGTGCCATCAGTGAGACGGATCAGCCCCAGCATTTT
TRBV6-4	14	TRBD1	TRBJ1-1	-	CASRGSDRGSEAFF	TGTGCCAGCAGAGGTTCTGACAGGGGCTCTGAAGCTTTCTTT
TRBV4-1	14	TRBD1	TRBJ2-1	-	CASSQAAGGNEQFF	TGCGCCAGCAGCCAAGCGGCAGGGGGCAATGAGCAGTTCTTC
TRBV6-2/TRBV6-3	13	-	TRBJ1-5	-	CASSYFIDQPQHF	TGTGCCAGCAGTTACTTTATAGATCAGCCCCAGCATTTT
TRBV9	16	-	TRBJ2-2	-	CASSALGGHNTGELFF	TGTGCCAGCAGCGCCCTTGGAGGCCATAACACCGGGGAGCTGTTTTTT
TRBV12-3/TRBV12-4	13	TRBD1	TRBJ1-5	-	CASSGQENQPQHF	TGTGCCAGCAGCGGACAGGAAAATCAGCCCCAGCATTTT
TRBV27	20	-	TRBJ1-5	-	CASSKVQGGMGGAGNQPQHF	TGTGCCAGCAGTAAAGTACAGGGAGGGATGGGTGGGGCGGGCAATCAGCCCCAGCATTTT
TRBV30	14	-	TRBJ1-2	once	CAWMAPGDSYGYTF	TGTGCCTGGATGGCCCCCGGGGATAGCTATGGCTACACCTTC
TRBV19	13	TRBD2	TRBJ2-1	-	CASSLLLAGGQFF	TGTGCCAGTAGTCTCTTGCTAGCGGGGGGGCAGTTCTTC
TRBV5-6	15	-	TRBJ1-4	few	CASSLVDGGNEKLFF	TGTGCCAGCAGCTTGGTGGACGGGGGGAATGAAAAACTGTTTTTT
TRBV12-3/TRBV12-4	12	TRBD1	TRBJ2-1	-	CASKTGGGEQFF	TGTGCCAGCAAAACAGGGGGCGGTGAGCAGTTCTTC
TRBV21-1	17	-	TRBJ1-2	-	CASSSINRDRRVYGYTF	TGTGCCAGCAGCTCTATTAACCGGGACAGGAGGGTGTATGGCTACACCTTC
TRBV7-2	14	-	TRBJ1-5	-	CASREWGGNQPQHF	TGTGCCAGCAGGGAGTGGGGGGGCAATCAGCCCCAGCATTTT
TRBV18	13	-	TRBJ2-1	-	CASSQTSVTEQFF	TGTGCCAGCTCACAAACCAGTGTTACTGAGCAGTTCTTC
TRBV6-5	14	TRBD1	TRBJ2-7	once	CASRSTGGSYEQYF	TGTGCCAGCAGATCAACAGGGGGCTCCTACGAGCAGTACTTC
TRBV27	15	-	TRBJ1-5	once	CASSPRGDGNQPQHF	TGTGCCAGCAGTCCCCGCGGGGACGGAAATCAGCCCCAGCATTTT
TRBV19	14	TRBD2	TRBJ2-1	-	CASSLAGGLNEQFF	TGTGCCAGTAGTCTAGCGGGGGGGCTTAATGAGCAGTTCTTC
TRBV28	14	TRBD1	TRBJ2-7	-	CASSPSGQPYEQYF	TGTGCCAGCAGCCCCTCGGGACAGCCCTACGAGCAGTACTTC
TRBV2	18	TRBD1	TRBJ1-6	-	CASRGARGGAFYNSPLHF	TGTGCCAGCAGGGGGGCGAGAGGGGGCGCTTTCTATAATTCACCCCTCCACTTT
TRBV5-5	13	-	TRBJ2-7	-	CASSLPGVYEQYF	TGTGCCAGCAGCTTGCCCGGGGTCTACGAGCAGTACTTC
TRBV4-3	19	TRBD2	TRBJ2-1	-	CASSQGSSGGPTIYNEQFF	TGCGCCAGCAGCCAAGGGTCCAGCGGGGGCCCGACGATTTACAATGAGCAGTTCTTC
TRBV7-2	12	-	TRBJ1-4	-	CASSRDSKKLFF	TGTGCCAGCAGCCGAGATTCGAAAAAACTGTTTTTT
TRBV2	13	-	TRBJ1-2	-	CASSRGSNYGYTF	TGTGCCAGCAGTCGCGGGTCCAACTATGGCTACACCTTC
TRBV7-9	14	TRBD1	TRBJ1-2	-	CASSFTRGLLGYTF	TGTGCCAGCAGCTTCACGAGGGGGCTCCTAGGCTACACCTTC
TRBV7-9	17	TRBD1	TRBJ1-2	-	CASSLGDRGSADYGYTF	TGTGCCAGCAGCTTAGGCGACAGGGGCTCCGCGGACTATGGCTACACCTTC
TRBV29-1	15	-	TRBJ2-6	-	CSVPGFRSGANVLTF	TGCAGCGTTCCAGGGTTTAGGTCTGGGGCCAACGTCCTGACTTTC
TRBV7-2	16	-	TRBJ2-4	-	CASSLASGEAKNIQYF	TGTGCCAGCAGCTTAGCTTCGGGGGAAGCCAAAAACATTCAGTACTTC
TRBV11-2	18	TRBD2	TRBJ2-1	-	CASSLVVAGTDEYNEQFF	TGTGCCAGCAGCTTAGTTGTAGCGGGGACGGATGAATACAATGAGCAGTTCTTC
TRBV7-2	14	-	TRBJ1-6	-	CASSLERGNSPLHF	TGTGCCAGCAGCTTAGAACGGGGTAATTCACCCCTCCACTTT
TRBV18	12	-	TRBJ1-2	-	CASSSIEGLHTF	TGTGCCAGCTCATCAATCGAGGGACTGCACACCTTC
TRBV7-2	15	-	TRBJ1-3	-	CASSDQGISGNTIYF	TGTGCCAGCAGTGATCAGGGGATCTCTGGAAACACCATATATTTT
TRBV28	13	-	TRBJ2-7	-	CASENGGSYEQYF	TGTGCCAGCGAAAACGGAGGTTCCTACGAGCAGTACTTC
TRBV6-5	15	-	TRBJ2-3	-	CASSYRLLGADTQYF	TGTGCCAGCAGTTACCGGCTTTTAGGGGCTGATACGCAGTATTTT
TRBV9	16	TRBD2	TRBJ2-2	-	CASSVFSGIVTGELFF	TGTGCCAGCAGCGTATTTAGCGGGATAGTCACCGGGGAGCTGTTTTTT
TRBV19	15	TRBD1	TRBJ1-5	-	CASKSPSTGDQPQHF	TGTGCCAGTAAATCACCCTCTACAGGGGATCAGCCCCAGCATTTT
TRBV6-5	14	-	TRBJ1-2	-	CASTLGLPNYGYTF	TGTGCCAGCACTTTGGGACTCCCTAACTATGGCTACACCTTC
TRBV7-9	15	-	TRBJ1-4	-	CASSLVSATNEKLFF	TGTGCCAGCAGCTTAGTGTCGGCAACTAATGAAAAACTGTTTTTT